The 18 T cell receptor beta chains reported below all come from one sample, sequenced in a study of T-cell reconstitution after alpha-beta-depleted transplantation in children. Unique molecular identifiers were incorporated during preparation of the TCRbeta library. A single record per CDR3 protein comes from TCRdb applying MiXCR to the PCR reads. The sample has approximately 500,000 distinct CDR3 sequences, approximately 30% seen once. Sequenced material: PBMCs, taken before TCRalphabeta/CD19-depleted stem cell transplant. The receptor source for this set is a boy in the first two years of life with Wiskott-Aldrich syndrome, due to receive a stem cell transplant.

The chain recombines TRBV2 with TRBJ2-1; TRBD2 agrees at 9 bases. J was trimmed by 8 bases and V by 3 bases; bases with no gene match: 2. The CDR3 length is 13 residues. The germline V gene encodes CDR1 SNHLY and CDR2 FYNNEI. CDR3 nucleotide sequence: TGTGCCAGCAGTGAGTTAGCGGGAGATGAGCAGTTCTTC. It encodes CASSELAGDEQFF.

This clonotype was seen a few times. The gene calls are TRBV10-3 and TRBJ1-4; D is possibly TRBD1 (5 bases). There are 13 residues in the CDR3. Germline CDR1 and CDR2: ENHRY and SYGVKD. V was pared by 2 bases and J by 7 bases, with 8 bases between. DNA for the CDR3: TGTGCCATCAGTGAGACAGGCGTTGAAAAACTGTTTTTT. Translated, it gives CAISETGVEKLFF.

The table lists this clonotype with a few counts. This CDR3 reads CASSLVEGEQFF. The CDR3 nucleotides are TGCGCCAGCAGCTTGGTCGAGGGAGAGCAGTTCTTC. The V and J genes are TRBV5-1 and TRBJ2-1; TRBD2 is a possible D gene (5 bases). The CDR3 covers 12 residues. Trimming took 0 bases from V and 10 from J, leaving 8 bases between them. Germline values: CDR1 SGHRS, CDR2 YFSETQ.

This chain joins TRBV12-3 or TRBV12-4 and TRBJ2-1, with 15 nucleotides matching TRBD2. There are 15 residues in the CDR3. With 5 bases clipped from V and 10 bases from J, the junction kept 6 bases outside the gene matches. The CDR3 DNA reads TGTGCCAGCAGTGGACTAGCGGGAGGGCCGAAAGAGCAGTTCTTC. Translating gives CASSGLAGGPKEQFF.

The J gene is TRBJ1-6, the V gene TRBV12-3 or TRBV12-4, with D maybe TRBD1 (6 bases). Trimming took off 6 bases at V and 4 bases at J, with 10 bases between the two ends. The CDR3 sequence is 14 residues long. CDR3 amino acids: CASRAGHYNSPLHF. Here the CDR3 DNA reads TGTGCCAGCAGGGCGGGACATTATAATTCACCCCTCCACTTT.

The chain joins TRBV10-3 to TRBJ2-2; tentatively, D is TRBD1 or TRBD2 (5 bases each). In germline, CDR1 is ENHRY, CDR2 SYGVKD. V gave up 7 bases and J gave up 5 bases, with 11 bases separating them. This CDR3 is built from 13 residues. CDR3 nucleotides: TGTGCCATCACTGGGGGAATAACCGGGGAGCTGTTTTTT. It codes for CAITGGITGELFF.

The V call is TRBV5-1, the J call TRBJ2-1; a weak D match, TRBD2 (6 bases). CDR3 length: 13 amino acids. V lost 0 bases to trimming and J lost 10 bases, with 11 bases between them. Germline lookup yields CDR1 SGHRS and CDR2 YFSETQ. CDR3 loop: CASSLARSGEQFF. DNA for the CDR3: TGCGCCAGCAGCTTGGCCAGGAGCGGGGAGCAGTTCTTC. Looking up the rest from reference TRBV5-1 and TRBJ2-1 gives the full variable domain: KAGVTQTPRYLIKTRGQQVTLSCSPISGHRSVSWYQQTPGQGLQFLFEYFSETQRNKGNFPGRFSGRQFSNSRSEMNVSTLELGDSALYLCASSLARSGEQFFGPGTRLTVL.

The table lists this clonotype with a few counts. V usage is TRBV5-4 and J usage is TRBJ1-3, with D unresolved. V was clipped by 4 bases and J by 0 bases, with 5 bases between them. Germline V gene lookup returns CDR1 SGHNT and CDR2 YYREEE (reference sequence). CDR3 size: 13 residues. The CDR3 region is CASSRVSGNTIYF. In DNA form, the CDR3 reads TGTGCCAGCAGCAGAGTCTCTGGAAACACCATATATTTT.

This clonotype has only a few counts. The rearrangement links TRBV24-1 to TRBJ2-5, with 9 bases fitting TRBD1. CDR1 is KGHDR and CDR2 is SFDVKD in the germline V gene. The CDR3 sequence is 14 residues long. The J segment lost 2 bases and the V segment lost 5 bases, leaving 2 bases of the junction unmatched. CDR3: CATSAGQGQETQYF. Here the CDR3 DNA reads TGTGCCACCAGTGCGGGACAGGGACAAGAGACCCAGTACTTC.

The rearrangement joins TRBV10-3 to TRBJ2-1; tentatively, D is TRBD2 (5 bases). This CDR3 spans 16 amino acids. Germline assignment: CDR1 ENHRY and CDR2 SYGVKD. Deletions cut 0 bases from V and 0 bases from J, with 9 bases between. CDR3 protein: CAISESKRSSYNEQFF. The CDR3, as DNA: TGTGCCATCAGTGAGTCGAAGCGGAGCTCCTACAATGAGCAGTTCTTC.

This rearrangement joins TRBV12-3 or TRBV12-4 to TRBJ1-3; perhaps TRBD1 as D (5 bases). V was cut by 2 bases and J by 0 bases, with 11 bases left in between. The CDR3 totals 16 residues. For the CDR3, the DNA is TGTGCCAGCAGTTTAAGGACACGGAACTCTGGAAACACCATATATTTT. This gives the protein CASSLRTRNSGNTIYF.

The sample holds a few counts of this clonotype. This sequence joins TRBV5-1 and TRBJ2-5; TRBD1 matches 7 bases. The CDR3 is made up of 15 amino acids. After removal of 6 bases from V and 1 base from J, the junction contained 9 bases not matched to a gene. In germline, CDR1 is SGHRS, CDR2 YFSETQ. CDR3 protein: CASTNLRDSQETQYF. The CDR3 DNA reads TGCGCCAGCACCAACCTTAGGGACAGCCAAGAGACCCAGTACTTC.

The rearrangement joins TRBV24-1 to TRBJ2-1, with 11 bases that match TRBD2. V trimming: 3 bases; J trimming: 9 bases; junction bases outside the gene matches: 6. Germline loops: CDR1 KGHDR, CDR2 SFDVKD. The CDR3 has 15 amino acids. The DNA for the CDR3 is TGTGCCACCAGTGATACTAGCGGGAGTGTGTCTGAGCAGTTCTTC. Encoded protein: CATSDTSGSVSEQFF.

The chain combines TRBV12-3 or TRBV12-4 with TRBJ1-1, with a possible D match to TRBD1 (5 bases). The CDR3 contains 15 residues. With 2 bases removed from V and 0 bases from J, the gap between germline ends came to 10 bases. The CDR3: CASSLRGGLNTEAFF. The CDR3 DNA sequence: TGTGCCAGCAGTTTACGGGGGGGACTGAACACTGAAGCTTTCTTT.

The chain links TRBV7-9 to TRBJ2-3; 14 bases are shared with TRBD2. V lost 2 bases, J lost 5 bases, and 6 bases stayed unmatched. The length of the CDR3 is 17 residues. The germline V gene encodes CDR1 SEHNR and CDR2 FQNEAQ (reference sequence). The CDR3 DNA sequence: TGTGCCAGCAGCTTAACGGGACTAGCGGGAGTTGGAGATACGCAGTATTTT. Translation gives CASSLTGLAGVGDTQYF.

This clonotype has just a few counts. The chain links TRBV5-1 to TRBJ2-5; D is uncertain. CDR1 SGHRS and CDR2 YFSETQ come from the germline V gene. The V end lost 4 bases, the J end lost 1 base, and 11 bases lay between the germline ends. The CDR3 is 14 amino acids. The DNA for the CDR3 is TGCGCCAGCAGCCCAGTGTACAGCCAAGAGACCCAGTACTTC. Translated, it gives CASSPVYSQETQYF.

CDR3 region: CASSRRGGMTADTQYF. CDR3 in DNA: TGCGCCAGCAGCCGAAGGGGCGGGATGACGGCAGATACGCAGTATTTT. The V call is TRBV5-1, the J call TRBJ2-3; D might be TRBD2 (6 bases). Germline CDR1 SGHRS, CDR2 YFSETQ. V was trimmed by 4 bases and J by 4 bases, leaving 19 bases between them. CDR3 length: 16 residues.

V is TRBV7-9 and J is TRBJ1-2; 8 bases line up with TRBD1. Trimming removed 5 bases from V and 7 bases from J; junction bases left unmatched: 6. The CDR3 extends over 13 amino acids. Germline lookup yields CDR1 SEHNR and CDR2 FQNEAQ (reference sequence). In DNA form, the CDR3 reads TGTGCCAGCAGCCTTCAGGGGGCGCGTGGCTACACCTTC. Translation: CASSLQGARGYTF. The entire variable domain, with the rest obtained from reference TRBV7-9 and TRBJ1-2, is as follows: DTGVSQNPRHKITKRGQNVTFRCDPISEHNRLYWYRQTLGQGPEFLTYFQNEAQLEKSRLLSDRFSAERPKGSFSTLEIQRTEQGDSAMYLCASSLQGARGYTFGSGTRLTVV.